The entry that follows covers one TCR beta chain sequence. In the original processing: Estimates of nucleated cell counts were drawn from the amplification of reference gene primers. The repertoire was sequenced with immunoSEQ multiplex PCR; TCRdb's copy has only in-frame clones and lacks some. The V and J calls and the clone size are those of that table, but D and trimming were determined from the DNA. This table holds more than 200,000 clones, around 85% found once. These data come from a study of blood T cell repertoires in COVID-19. The overall study: Donors in the United States, Italy and Spain gave samples during acute or convalescent COVID-19. In each case, the material was cDNA or gDNA derived from T cells, B-cell-depleted T cells, or PBMCs.

The V gene lost 1 base and the J gene lost 6 bases, with 7 bases spanning the gap. This CDR3 region has 14 residues. From germline, CDR1 is LNHDA and CDR2 SQIVND (reference sequence). Sequencing input: peripheral blood. The rearrangement links TRBV19 to TRBJ2-6; D is unclear. This receptor was obtained from a man older than 75 with acute or convalescent COVID-19. CDR3 amino acids: CASSIVRQANVLTF. CDR3 in DNA: TGTGCCAGTAGTATAGTGCGACAGGCCAACGTCCTGACTTTC.